The 20 T cell receptor beta chains in this list originate from one sample, sequenced in a study of shared clonotypes between healthy human individuals. Here immunoSEQ multiplex PCR was the method, and the copy in TCRdb shows in-frame clones only, minus some. The table lists about 710,000 clones, over 60% of them singletons. The sequenced material came from memory CD4+ T cells sorted from blood. Subset of the sample: CD45RA-negative fraction. Receptor source: a woman in her twenties or thirties in good health.

J is TRBJ2-3 and V is TRBV10-2, with D hard to call. The CDR3 length is 12 residues. The V gene's germline CDR1 is WSHSY and CDR2 SAAADI. Trimming took off 5 bases at V and 4 bases at J, with 7 bases between the two ends. The CDR3 nucleotides are TGCGCCAGCAGTAATGGAGCAGATACGCAGTATTTT. It yields the protein CASSNGADTQYF.

The table lists this clone with a few counts. The chain uses TRBV4-1 and TRBJ1-6; TRBD1 is a possible D gene (6 bases). The V end lost 0 bases, the J end lost 10 bases, and 10 bases lay between the germline ends. In germline, CDR1 is MGHRA, CDR2 YSYEKL. This CDR3 comprises 14 residues. CDR3 amino acids: CASSQDTGWSPLHF. CDR3 coding DNA: TGCGCCAGCAGCCAAGATACAGGGTGGTCACCCCTCCACTTT.

A single count supports this clone. The V gene is TRBV7-9, the J gene TRBJ2-7; no definite D call. Trimming cost V 3 bases and J 1 base, with 10 bases left between them. Germline V lookup: CDR1 SEHNR, CDR2 FQNEAQ (reference sequence). The CDR3 contains 14 residues. CDR3 bases: TGTGCCAGCAGCTTGAGGACCGATTCCTACGAGCAGTACTTC. This codes for CASSLRTDSYEQYF.

At least ten counts were recorded for this clone. J is TRBJ1-2 and V is TRBV19; TRBD1 matches 8 bases. Per germline, CDR1 LNHDA and CDR2 SQIVND (reference sequence). The trim removed 9 bases at V and 3 bases at J, leaving 9 bases unmatched. The length of the CDR3 is 14 residues. The CDR3 sequence: CASQGRTGYYGYTF. The CDR3 coding sequence is TGTGCCAGCCAGGGAAGGACAGGGTACTATGGCTACACCTTC.

This clone was found a few times. The CDR3 DNA reads as TGTGCCTGGATTGACAGACTAAACACCATATATTTT. Its protein is CAWIDRLNTIYF. This sequence joins TRBV30 and TRBJ1-3; possibly TRBD1 for D (5 bases). Germline values: CDR1 GTSNPN, CDR2 SVGIG (reference sequence). This CDR3 contains 12 residues. Deletions cut 4 bases from V and 6 bases from J, with 10 bases between.

The rearrangement uses TRBV27 and TRBJ2-7; 9 bases agree with TRBD1. The ends lost 5 bases at V and 5 bases at J; junction bases unmatched: 10. The germline V gene encodes CDR1 MNHEY and CDR2 SMNVEV (reference sequence). The CDR3 covers 15 residues. The CDR3 coding sequence is TGTGCCAGCAGTAACCGGGACAGGGTAGCCAACGAGCAGTACTTC. Its translation is CASSNRDRVANEQYF.

The rearrangement joins TRBV12-5 to TRBJ2-5; 13 bases align to TRBD2. Germline-derived CDR1 and CDR2 are LGHNT and FRNRAP. The CDR3 covers 17 residues. After removal of 2 bases from V and 7 bases from J, the junction contained 10 bases not matched to a gene. CDR3 loop: CASGLPRTSGRLGTQYF. CDR3 bases: TGTGCTAGTGGTTTGCCAAGGACTAGCGGGAGACTGGGGACCCAGTACTTC.

This rearrangement joins TRBV6-6 to TRBJ2-1; D is ambiguous. CDR3 size: 11 residues. Trimming removed 0 bases at V and 7 bases at J, with 1 base between. The V gene's germline CDR1 is MNHNY and CDR2 SVGAGI (reference sequence). As DNA, the CDR3 is TGTGCCAGCAGTTACTCGAATGAGCAGTTCTTC. Amino acid sequence: CASSYSNEQFF.

This clone was seen a single time. V and J are TRBV30 and TRBJ2-7; D not certain. Germline loops: CDR1 GTSNPN, CDR2 SVGIG (reference sequence). This CDR3 spans 11 amino acids. V was pared by 4 bases and J by 3 bases, with 7 bases between. CDR3 DNA: TGTGCCTGGAAAGTTCTCTACGAGCAGTACTTC. This translates into CAWKVLYEQYF.

The gene calls are TRBV5-1 and TRBJ2-7, with a weak D call TRBD1 (5 bases). The germline CDR1 and CDR2 sequences are SGHRS and YFSETQ. The CDR3 is 14 residues long. V lost 1 base and J 5 bases, leaving 13 bases between the germline ends. DNA for the CDR3: TGCGCCAGCAGCTTGAATCCTCCAGGGCACGAGCAGTACTTC. Protein product: CASSLNPPGHEQYF.

J is TRBJ2-3 and V is TRBV4-1; 11 nucleotides align to TRBD2. Germline V gene data show CDR1 as MGHRA and CDR2 as YSYEKL. The ends lost 4 bases at V and 5 bases at J; junction bases unmatched: 8. The CDR3 loop spans 16 amino acids. CDR3 in DNA: TGCGCCAGCAGCCCACAACTAGCGGGAGCGGGAGATACGCAGTATTTT. Amino acid sequence: CASSPQLAGAGDTQYF.

In its sample, this clone was seen a few times. The chain couples TRBV11-2 to TRBJ2-1; D is perhaps TRBD1 (7 bases). CDR3 length: 16 residues. In germline, CDR1 is SGHAT, CDR2 FQNNGV. V lost 4 bases and J 6 bases, leaving 19 bases between the germline ends. The CDR3 DNA follows: TGTGCCAGCAGCTCCCCCGACAGACAGGGAGGCAATGAGCAGTTCTTC. Its protein is CASSSPDRQGGNEQFF.

This rearrangement joins TRBV6-4 to TRBJ2-5; a weak D match, TRBD2 (5 bases). Germline CDR1 and CDR2: MRHNA and SNTAGT. V was shortened by 2 bases and J by 0 bases, with 7 bases between the two germline ends. The CDR3 has 14 residues. CDR3 in amino acids: CASSDEADQETQYF. The CDR3, as DNA: TGTGCCAGCAGTGACGAAGCGGACCAAGAGACCCAGTACTTC.

This clone is a singleton in its sample. This sequence joins TRBV19 and TRBJ2-4; D might be TRBD1 or TRBD2, each matching 6 bases. Germline CDR1 LNHDA, CDR2 SQIVND (reference sequence). V shed 3 bases and J shed 7 bases, with 28 bases lying between them. CDR3 length: 19 amino acids. In nucleotides, the CDR3 is TGTGCCAGTAGTATTTTGGGGACGGCAGTAGGGGGGAAGGGGAACATTCAGTACTTC. Translation gives CASSILGTAVGGKGNIQYF.

The rearrangement uses TRBV2 and TRBJ1-4; 8 bases line up with TRBD1. The CDR3 runs 15 residues. Germline V gene sequence: CDR1 SNHLY, CDR2 FYNNEI. V lost 5 bases to trimming and J lost 3 bases; unmatched junction nucleotides: 5. This CDR3 reads CASSREQGANEKLFF. For the CDR3, the DNA is TGTGCCAGCAGTCGAGAACAGGGGGCTAATGAAAAACTGTTTTTT. Full variable domain (missing parts from reference TRBV2 and TRBJ1-4): EPEVTQTPSHQVTQMGQEVILRCVPISNHLYFYWYRQILGQKVEFLVSFYNNEISEKSEIFDDQFSVERPDGSNFTLKIRSTKLEDSAMYFCASSREQGANEKLFFGSGTQLSVL.

The J gene is TRBJ2-2, the V gene TRBV7-2; 8 nucleotides agree with TRBD2. CDR3 length equals 18 residues. V lost 0 bases to trimming and J lost 6 bases; unmatched junction nucleotides: 12. Germline V gives CDR1 SGHTA, CDR2 FQGNSA. This chain's CDR3 is CASSLALAGRAGAGELFF. CDR3 sequence (DNA): TGTGCCAGCAGCTTAGCGCTTGCCGGGAGGGCCGGGGCCGGGGAGCTGTTTTTT. The full variable domain, completed using reference TRBV7-2 and TRBJ2-2, is GAGVSQSPSNKVTEKGKDVELRCDPISGHTALYWYRQSLGQGLEFLIYFQGNSAPDKSGLPSDRFSAERTGGSVSTLTIQRTQQEDSAVYLCASSLALAGRAGAGELFFGEGSRLTVL.

Comments on this clone: The same CDR3 arises from other DNA sequences in this sample as well. The chain employs TRBV28 and TRBJ2-1; the D gene is possibly TRBD2 (5 bases). V dropped 5 bases and J dropped 0 bases, with 8 bases sitting between them. The germline CDR1 and CDR2 sequences are MDHEN and SYDVKM. The CDR3 is 14 residues long. CDR3 DNA sequence: TGTGCCAGCAGTCCTGGGAGCTCCTACAATGAGCAGTTCTTC. It translates to CASSPGSSYNEQFF.

V usage is TRBV5-1 and J usage is TRBJ2-5; 7 bases map to TRBD2. Unmatched junction bases numbered 11, after V lost 6 bases and J lost 0 bases. The germline V gene encodes CDR1 SGHRS and CDR2 YFSETQ. CDR3 length equals 16 residues. The CDR3 sequence is CASTTGRGSHQETQYF. Written as DNA, the CDR3 is TGCGCCAGCACCACGGGGAGGGGCTCCCACCAAGAGACCCAGTACTTC.

The chain is built from TRBV2 and TRBJ1-1; 8 nucleotides match TRBD1. Per germline, CDR1 SNHLY and CDR2 FYNNEI. J was trimmed by 7 bases and V by 5 bases; bases with no gene match: 9. CDR3 length equals 14 residues. CDR3 bases: TGTGCCAGCAGTCCCCGGACAGGGATGCATGAAGCTTTCTTT. Encoded protein: CASSPRTGMHEAFF. Looking up the rest from reference TRBV2 and TRBJ1-1 gives the full variable domain: EPEVTQTPSHQVTQMGQEVILRCVPISNHLYFYWYRQILGQKVEFLVSFYNNEISEKSEIFDDQFSVERPDGSNFTLKIRSTKLEDSAMYFCASSPRTGMHEAFFGQGTRLTVV.

In the case of this clone: This could be a read error, since a much larger clone is one nucleotide away. V and J are TRBV28 and TRBJ2-5; 10 positions agree with TRBD2. Germline-derived CDR1 and CDR2 are MDHEN and SYDVKM. The CDR3 loop spans 16 amino acids. CDR3 sequence reads: CTSSSTGLALKETQYF. The CDR3 DNA follows: TGTACCAGCAGCTCCACGGGACTAGCGCTCAAAGAGACCCAGTACTTC.